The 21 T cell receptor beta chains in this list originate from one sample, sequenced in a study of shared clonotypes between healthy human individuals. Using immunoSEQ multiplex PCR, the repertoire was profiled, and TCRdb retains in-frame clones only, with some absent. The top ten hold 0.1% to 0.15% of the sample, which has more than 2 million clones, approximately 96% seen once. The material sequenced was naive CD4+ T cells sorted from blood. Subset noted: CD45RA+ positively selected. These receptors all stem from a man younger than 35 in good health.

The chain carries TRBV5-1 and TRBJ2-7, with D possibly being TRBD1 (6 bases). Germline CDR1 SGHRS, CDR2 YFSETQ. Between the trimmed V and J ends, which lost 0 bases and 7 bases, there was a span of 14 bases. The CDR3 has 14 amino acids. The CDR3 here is CASSLAGDTQEQYF. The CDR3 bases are TGCGCCAGCAGCTTGGCCGGGGACACTCAGGAGCAGTACTTC.

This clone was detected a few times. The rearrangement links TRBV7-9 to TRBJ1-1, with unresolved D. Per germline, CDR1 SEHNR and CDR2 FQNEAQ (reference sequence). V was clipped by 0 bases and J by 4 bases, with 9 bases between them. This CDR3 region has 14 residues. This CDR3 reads CASSLAGSATEAFF. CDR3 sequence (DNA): TGTGCCAGCAGCTTAGCCGGGTCGGCCACTGAAGCTTTCTTT. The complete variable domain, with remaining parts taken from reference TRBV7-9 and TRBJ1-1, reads DTGVSQNPRHKITKRGQNVTFRCDPISEHNRLYWYRQTLGQGPEFLTYFQNEAQLEKSRLLSDRFSAERPKGSFSTLEIQRTEQGDSAMYLCASSLAGSATEAFFGQGTRLTVV.

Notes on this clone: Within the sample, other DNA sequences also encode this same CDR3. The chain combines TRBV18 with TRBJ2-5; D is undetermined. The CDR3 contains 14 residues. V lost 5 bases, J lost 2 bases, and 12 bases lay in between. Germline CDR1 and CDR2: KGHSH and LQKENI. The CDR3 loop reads CASSLTGSQETQYF. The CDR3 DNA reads TGTGCCAGCTCATTGACGGGTTCTCAAGAGACCCAGTACTTC.

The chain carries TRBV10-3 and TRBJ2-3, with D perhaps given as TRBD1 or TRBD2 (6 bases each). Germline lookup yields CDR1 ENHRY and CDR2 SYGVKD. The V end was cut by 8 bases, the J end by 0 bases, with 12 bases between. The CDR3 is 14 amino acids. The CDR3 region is CAISLGGSTDTQYF. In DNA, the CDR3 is TGTGCCATCTCTCTAGGGGGGAGCACAGATACGCAGTATTTT.

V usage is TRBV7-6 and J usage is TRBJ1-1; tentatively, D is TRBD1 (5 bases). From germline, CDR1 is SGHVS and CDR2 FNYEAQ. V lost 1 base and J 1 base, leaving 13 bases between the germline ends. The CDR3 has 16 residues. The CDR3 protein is CASSLEPPGGNTEAFF. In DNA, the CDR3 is TGTGCCAGCAGCTTAGAGCCCCCGGGGGGGAACACTGAAGCTTTCTTT.

CDR3 sequence: CASSPASWETQYF. As DNA, the CDR3 is TGTGCCAGTAGCCCGGCCTCCTGGGAGACCCAGTACTTC. The gene calls are TRBV19 and TRBJ2-5; D is unresolved. The length of the CDR3 is 13 residues. V lost 6 bases and J 5 bases, leaving 13 bases between the germline ends. CDR1 LNHDA and CDR2 SQIVND come from the germline V gene (reference sequence).

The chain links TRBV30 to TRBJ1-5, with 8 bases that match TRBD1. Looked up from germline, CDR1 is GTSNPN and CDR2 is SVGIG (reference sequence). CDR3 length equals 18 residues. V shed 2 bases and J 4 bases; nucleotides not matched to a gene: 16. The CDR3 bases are TGTGCCTGGAGTCCACCCGGGACAGGAGTCTCCAGGAATCAGCCCCAGCATTTT. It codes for CAWSPPGTGVSRNQPQHF.

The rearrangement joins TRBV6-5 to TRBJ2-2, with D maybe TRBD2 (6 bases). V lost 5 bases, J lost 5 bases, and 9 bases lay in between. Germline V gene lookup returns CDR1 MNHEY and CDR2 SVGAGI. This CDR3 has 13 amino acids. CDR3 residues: CASSPAGTGELFF. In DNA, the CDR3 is TGTGCCAGCAGTCCCGCGGGGACCGGGGAGCTGTTTTTT.

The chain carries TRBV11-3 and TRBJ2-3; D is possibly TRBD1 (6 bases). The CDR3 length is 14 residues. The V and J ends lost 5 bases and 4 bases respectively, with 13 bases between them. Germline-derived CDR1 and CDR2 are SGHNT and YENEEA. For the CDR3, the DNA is TGTGCCAGCAGCCGAACAGGGATCGCAGATACGCAGTATTTT. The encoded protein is CASSRTGIADTQYF. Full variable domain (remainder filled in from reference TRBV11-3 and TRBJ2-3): EAGVVQSPRYKIIEKKQPVAFWCNPISGHNTLYWYLQNLGQGPELLIRYENEEAVDDSQLPKDRFSAERLKGVDSTLKIQPAELGDSAVYLCASSRTGIADTQYFGPGTRLTVL.

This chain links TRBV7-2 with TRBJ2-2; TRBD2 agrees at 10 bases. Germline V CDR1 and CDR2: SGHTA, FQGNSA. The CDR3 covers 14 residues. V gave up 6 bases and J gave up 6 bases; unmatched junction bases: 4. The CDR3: CASSSSGRAGELFF. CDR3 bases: TGTGCCAGCAGTTCCAGCGGGAGGGCCGGGGAGCTGTTTTTT.

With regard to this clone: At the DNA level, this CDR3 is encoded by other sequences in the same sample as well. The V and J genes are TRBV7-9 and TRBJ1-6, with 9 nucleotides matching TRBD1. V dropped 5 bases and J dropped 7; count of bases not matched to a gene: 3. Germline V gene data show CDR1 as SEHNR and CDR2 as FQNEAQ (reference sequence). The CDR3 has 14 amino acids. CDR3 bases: TGTGCCAGCAGCCTTGACAGGGGGAATTCACCCCTCCACTTT. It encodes CASSLDRGNSPLHF.

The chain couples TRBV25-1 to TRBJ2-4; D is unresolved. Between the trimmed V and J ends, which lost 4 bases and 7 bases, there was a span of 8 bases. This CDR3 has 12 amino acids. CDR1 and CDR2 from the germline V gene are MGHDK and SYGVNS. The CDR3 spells CASSGSRNIQYF. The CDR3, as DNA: TGTGCCAGCAGTGGGTCGAGGAACATTCAGTACTTC.

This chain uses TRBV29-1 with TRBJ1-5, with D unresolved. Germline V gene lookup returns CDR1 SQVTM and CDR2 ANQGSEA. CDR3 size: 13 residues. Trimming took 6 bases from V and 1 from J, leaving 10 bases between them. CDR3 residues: CSVLAGSNQPQHF. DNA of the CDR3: TGCAGCGTCCTAGCCGGGAGCAATCAGCCCCAGCATTTT.

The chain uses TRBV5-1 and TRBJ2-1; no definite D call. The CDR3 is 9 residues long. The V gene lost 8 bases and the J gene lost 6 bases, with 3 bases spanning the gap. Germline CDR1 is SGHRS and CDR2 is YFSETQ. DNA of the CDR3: TGCGCCAGGCGCAATGAGCAGTTCTTC. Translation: CARRNEQFF.

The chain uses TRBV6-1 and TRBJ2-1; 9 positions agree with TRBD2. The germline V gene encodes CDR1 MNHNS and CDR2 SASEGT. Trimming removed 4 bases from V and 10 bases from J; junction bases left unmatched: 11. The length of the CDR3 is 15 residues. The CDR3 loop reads CASSAPSGAEGEQFF. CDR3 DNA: TGTGCCAGCAGTGCCCCTAGCGGGGCGGAGGGAGAGCAGTTCTTC.

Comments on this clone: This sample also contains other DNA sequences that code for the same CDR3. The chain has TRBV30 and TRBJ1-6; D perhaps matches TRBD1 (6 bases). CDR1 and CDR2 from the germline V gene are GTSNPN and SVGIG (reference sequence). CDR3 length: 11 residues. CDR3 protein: CASGENSPLHF. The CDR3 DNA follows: TGTGCGTCAGGGGAGAATTCACCCCTCCACTTT.

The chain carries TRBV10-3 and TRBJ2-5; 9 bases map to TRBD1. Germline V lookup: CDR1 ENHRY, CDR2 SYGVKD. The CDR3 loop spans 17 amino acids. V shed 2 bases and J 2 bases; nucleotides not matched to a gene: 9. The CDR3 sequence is CAISEIKGQGPQETQYF. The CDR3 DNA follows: TGTGCCATCAGTGAGATTAAAGGACAGGGGCCTCAAGAGACCCAGTACTTC.

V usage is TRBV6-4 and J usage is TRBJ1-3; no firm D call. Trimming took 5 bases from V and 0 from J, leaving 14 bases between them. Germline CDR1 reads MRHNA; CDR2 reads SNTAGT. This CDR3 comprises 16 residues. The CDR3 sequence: CASSPGLSSSGNTIYF. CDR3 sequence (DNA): TGTGCCAGCAGTCCCGGCCTATCGAGCTCTGGAAACACCATATATTTT.

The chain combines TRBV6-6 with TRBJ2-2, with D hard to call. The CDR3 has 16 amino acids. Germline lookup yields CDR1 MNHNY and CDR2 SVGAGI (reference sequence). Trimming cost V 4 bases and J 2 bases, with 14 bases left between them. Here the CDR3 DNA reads TGTGCCAGCAGTTCACCGGGCCAACCAAACACCGGGGAGCTGTTTTTT. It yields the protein CASSSPGQPNTGELFF.

The CDR3 bases are TGTGCCAGCACGACAGGGACGAACACCGGGGAGCTGTTTTTT. It translates to CASTTGTNTGELFF. The V and J genes are TRBV28 and TRBJ2-2; 7 nucleotides line up with TRBD1. From germline, CDR1 is MDHEN and CDR2 SYDVKM. V gave up 7 bases and J gave up 0 bases; unmatched junction bases: 2. CDR3 length equals 14 residues.

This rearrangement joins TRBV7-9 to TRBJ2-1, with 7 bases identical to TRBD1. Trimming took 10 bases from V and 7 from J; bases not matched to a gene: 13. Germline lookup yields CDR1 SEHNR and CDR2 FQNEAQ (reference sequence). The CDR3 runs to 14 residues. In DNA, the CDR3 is TGTGCCAACACCCCACAGGGGTCTGAGAATGAGCAGTTCTTC. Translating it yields CANTPQGSENEQFF.